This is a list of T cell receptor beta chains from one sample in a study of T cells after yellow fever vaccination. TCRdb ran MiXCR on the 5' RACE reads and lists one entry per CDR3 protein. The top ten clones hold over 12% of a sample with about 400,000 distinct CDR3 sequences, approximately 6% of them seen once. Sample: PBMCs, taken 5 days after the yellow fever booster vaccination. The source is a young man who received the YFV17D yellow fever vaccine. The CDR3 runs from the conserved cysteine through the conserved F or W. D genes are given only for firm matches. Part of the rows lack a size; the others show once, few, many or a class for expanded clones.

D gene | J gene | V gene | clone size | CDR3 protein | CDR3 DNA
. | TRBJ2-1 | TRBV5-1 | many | CASKKGDGAYNEQFF | TGCGCCAGTAAAAAGGGCGACGGAGCATACAATGAGCAGTTCTTC
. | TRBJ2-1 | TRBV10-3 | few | CAISEDKQGRRNEQFF | TGTGCCATCAGTGAGGATAAGCAGGGGAGGAGGAATGAGCAGTTCTTC
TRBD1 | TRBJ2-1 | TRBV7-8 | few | CASSLVGGRANEQFF | TGTGCCAGCAGCTTAGTAGGGGGCAGGGCCAATGAGCAGTTCTTC
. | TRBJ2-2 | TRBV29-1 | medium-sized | CSVKGPNTGELFF | TGCAGCGTTAAGGGACCTAACACCGGGGAGCTGTTTTTT
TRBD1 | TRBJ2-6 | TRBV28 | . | CASSLWGQGITGANVLTF | TGTGCCAGCAGTTTATGGGGACAGGGGATAACTGGGGCCAACGTCCTGACTTTC
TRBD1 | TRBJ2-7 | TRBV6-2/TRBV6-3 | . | CASGQGFPSYEQYF | TGTGCCAGCGGACAGGGGTTCCCCTCCTACGAGCAGTACTTC
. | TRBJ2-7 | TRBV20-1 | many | CSARDRGIYEQYF | TGCAGTGCTAGAGATAGGGGGATCTACGAGCAGTACTTC
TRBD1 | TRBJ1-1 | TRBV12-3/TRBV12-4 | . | CASSQDRGAEAFF | TGTGCCAGCAGTCAAGACAGGGGCGCTGAAGCTTTCTTT
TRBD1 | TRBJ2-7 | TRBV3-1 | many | CASSRGQGMGEQYF | TGTGCCAGCAGCCGAGGACAGGGAATGGGCGAGCAGTACTTC
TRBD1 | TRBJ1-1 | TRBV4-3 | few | CASSPHLRDRGNEAFF | TGCGCCAGCAGCCCTCACCTGCGGGACAGGGGTAACGAAGCTTTCTTT
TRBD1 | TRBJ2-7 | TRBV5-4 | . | CASSRDGTGSEQYF | TGTGCCAGCAGCCGGGATGGGACAGGGTCCGAGCAGTACTTC
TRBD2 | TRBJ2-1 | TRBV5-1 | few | CASSLDPGGGDEQFF | TGCGCCAGCAGCTTGGATCCGGGAGGCGGGGATGAGCAGTTCTTC
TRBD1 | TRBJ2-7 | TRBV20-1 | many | CSAPTGEVNEQYF | TGCAGTGCTCCGACAGGGGAGGTTAACGAGCAGTACTTC
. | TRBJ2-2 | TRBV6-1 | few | CASRGGHLTGGELFF | TGTGCCAGCAGGGGGGGACACCTCACCGGCGGGGAGCTGTTTTTT
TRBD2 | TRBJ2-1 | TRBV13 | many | CASSTLAREDPNSYNEQFF | TGTGCCAGCAGCACACTAGCGCGGGAGGATCCGAACTCCTACAATGAGCAGTTCTTC
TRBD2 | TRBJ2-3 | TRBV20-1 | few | CSATGGYSGYTDTQYF | TGCAGTGCTACGGGGGGGTATAGCGGATACACAGATACGCAGTATTTT
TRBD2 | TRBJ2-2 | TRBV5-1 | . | CASSSVAGDYTGELFF | TGCGCCAGCAGCTCAGTAGCGGGAGACTACACCGGGGAGCTGTTTTTT
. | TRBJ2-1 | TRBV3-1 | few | CASSFNRFESYNEQFF | TGTGCCAGCAGTTTCAACAGGTTTGAGTCCTACAATGAGCAGTTCTTC
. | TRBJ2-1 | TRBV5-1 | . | CASSPSVTNNEQFF | TGCGCCAGCAGTCCTAGCGTCACGAACAATGAGCAGTTCTTC
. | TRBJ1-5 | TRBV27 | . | CASSILAQVQPQHF | TGTGCCAGCAGTATATTAGCGCAGGTTCAGCCCCAGCATTTT
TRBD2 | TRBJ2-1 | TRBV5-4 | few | CASLSSGRDNEQFF | TGTGCCAGTCTTTCTAGCGGGAGAGACAATGAGCAGTTCTTC
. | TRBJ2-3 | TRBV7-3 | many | CASSLRPSDRNTDTQYF | TGTGCCAGCAGCTTAAGACCTAGCGACCGTAACACAGATACGCAGTATTTT
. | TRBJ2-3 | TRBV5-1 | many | CASSLTLNGGTDTQYF | TGCGCCAGCAGCCTGACCCTTAACGGAGGCACAGATACGCAGTATTTT
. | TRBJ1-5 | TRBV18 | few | CASSPRAGTKADQPQHF | TGTGCCAGCTCACCACGGGCAGGGACTAAGGCGGATCAGCCCCAGCATTTT
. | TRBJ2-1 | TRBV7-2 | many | CASSLALGPGREQFF | TGTGCCAGCAGCTTAGCGCTAGGTCCGGGCCGGGAGCAGTTCTTC
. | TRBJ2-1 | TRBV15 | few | CATSRASPANEQFF | TGTGCCACCAGCAGAGCATCGCCGGCGAATGAGCAGTTCTTC
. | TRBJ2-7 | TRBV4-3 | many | CASSQEDGEAAYEQYF | TGCGCCAGCAGCCAAGAAGACGGGGAAGCTGCCTACGAGCAGTACTTC